This TCR beta chain was sequenced in a study of cytomegalovirus exposure and HLA in healthy donors. General study findings and limits: Reports indicated that the classifier achieved high specificity and sensitivity in diagnosing cytomegalovirus status. The listing of 150 to 200 TCR beta chains classed them as cytomegalovirus-associated.

In the case of this clone: Its cognate antigen is unknown.

Sequencing was performed with immunoSEQ multiplex PCR; in TCRdb, only in-frame clones are kept and a portion is missing. The sample shows 250,000 or so clones, nearly 90% of them seen only once. The V end was cut by 10 bases, the J end by 1 base, with 13 bases between. This CDR3 contains 13 residues. The V gene's germline CDR1 is LNHDA and CDR2 SQIVND (reference sequence). The chain has TRBV19 and TRBJ1-1, with D possibly matching TRBD1 (5 bases). Sequencing was performed on PBMCs. The receptor was derived from a woman aged 18-35 years in good health and CMV-seronegative. Here the CDR3 DNA reads TGTGCCACTGTTGGCAGGGCGAACACTGAAGCTTTCTTT. It translates to CATVGRANTEAFF.